This T cell receptor (beta chain) is drawn from a study of cytomegalovirus exposure and HLA in healthy donors. The PCR used 60 Vbeta and 13 Jbeta primers. Repertoires were generated with immunoSEQ multiplex PCR, while TCRdb's copy carries only in-frame clones and drops some. This sample carries approximately 82,000 clones, 9.5% to 13% of them seen once, and the ten largest clones take more than 20%. Trimming cost V 0 bases and J 5 bases; bases outside gene matches: 4. The CDR3 length is 16 residues. The V gene's germline CDR1 is MGHRA and CDR2 YSYEKL. General observations from the study: Analysis performed later found 15,000 or so TCR beta sequences associated with HLA alleles at 0.05 false discovery rate.

Concerning this clone itself: Antigen: not known.

This sequence was found in a man in his sixties in good health and CMV-seropositive. Sequencing was performed on PBMCs. The chain uses TRBV4-1 and TRBJ2-2; 9 bases are shared with TRBD1. The CDR3 loop reads CASSQDGQGITGELFF. The CDR3 region has the DNA TGCGCCAGCAGCCAAGATGGACAGGGGATAACCGGGGAGCTGTTTTTT.